The 16 T cell receptor beta chains reported below all come from one sample, sequenced in a study of monozygotic twins with inflammatory bowel disease. TCRdb re-called the 5' RACE reads and catalogs CDR3 proteins one per entry, DNA excluded. There are approximately 400,000 distinct CDR3 sequences in the sample, with about 2.6% held by the top ten. Input material: blood. The receptors stem from a human donor with ulcerative colitis or Crohn's disease, or a healthy co-twin of an affected twin (not recorded which).

The gene calls are TRBV5-1 and TRBJ2-6. This CDR3 region has 16 residues. The germline gives CDR1 SGHRS, CDR2 YFSETQ. CDR3 loop: CASSLWQNSGANVLTF. The whole variable domain, filled in from reference TRBV5-1 and TRBJ2-6, reads KAGVTQTPRYLIKTRGQQVTLSCSPISGHRSVSWYQQTPGQGLQFLFEYFSETQRNKGNFPGRFSGRQFSNSRSEMNVSTLELGDSALYLCASSLWQNSGANVLTFGAGSRLTVL.

This chain uses TRBV20-1 with TRBJ2-3; TCRdb names TRBD2, which stays unverified in the absence of DNA. CDR3 length equals 17 residues. The germline gives CDR1 DFQATT, CDR2 SNEGSKA (reference sequence). CDR3 region: CSARAHGTSGVADTQYF.

J is TRBJ1-6 and V is TRBV7-3. Germline V CDR1 and CDR2: SGHTA, FQGTGA. The CDR3 totals 15 residues. CDR3 loop: CASSLSAGNNSPLHF.

The CDR3 reads CASRDPWETPDTQYF. The chain links TRBV7-9 to TRBJ2-3; the TRBD2 assignment by TCRdb is unverifiable without DNA. The germline gives CDR1 SEHNR, CDR2 FQNEAQ (reference sequence). The CDR3 covers 15 residues.

The chain recombines TRBV9 with TRBJ1-1. Germline V CDR1 and CDR2: SGDLS, YYNGEE. CDR3 length equals 14 residues. CDR3 residues: CASSVAERNTEAFF.

This chain links TRBV7-2 with TRBJ2-3; TCRdb's assignment of TRBD2 cannot be checked, as there is no DNA. Germline V gives CDR1 SGHTA, CDR2 FQGNSA. This CDR3 spans 15 amino acids. CDR3 sequence reads: CASKRLATGTDTQYF.

The chain couples TRBV5-1 to TRBJ1-1; no DNA is available, so the TRBD1 call from TCRdb remains unchecked. Germline loops: CDR1 SGHRS, CDR2 YFSETQ. CDR3 size: 16 residues. This chain's CDR3 is CASSSQGGGIDTEAFF.

The gene calls are TRBV11-2 and TRBJ2-2; the TCRdb D gene call, TRBD2, has no DNA to confirm it. The length of the CDR3 is 19 residues. The germline CDR1 and CDR2 sequences are SGHAT and FQNNGV. CDR3 loop: CASSNYPGLAGAGTGELFF.

The gene calls are TRBV4-1 and TRBJ2-1. The CDR3 has 15 residues. Germline V CDR1 and CDR2: MGHRA, YSYEKL. CDR3 in amino acids: CASSQGLAPSDEQFF.

The rearrangement links TRBV28 to TRBJ1-4; TCRdb selects TRBD1, and the lack of DNA leaves this call unchecked. Germline values: CDR1 MDHEN, CDR2 SYDVKM. The CDR3 sequence is 14 residues long. The CDR3 region is CASSRGGQREKLFF.

The rearrangement uses TRBV6-1 and TRBJ2-3; with no DNA, the TCRdb D assignment of TRBD1 cannot be verified. CDR3 length: 15 amino acids. Germline CDR1 and CDR2: MNHNS and SASEGT. CDR3 loop: CASSVDRVGTDTQYF.

The chain carries TRBV28 and TRBJ2-1. Germline CDR1 and CDR2: MDHEN and SYDVKM. This CDR3 spans 12 amino acids. CDR3 sequence reads: CASCLSYNEQFF.

The genes are TRBV6-2 or TRBV6-3 and TRBJ2-5. The germline CDR1 and CDR2 sequences are MNHEY and SVGEGT. This CDR3 comprises 11 residues. CDR3 in amino acids: CASSSIVTQYF.

The rearrangement uses TRBV20-1 and TRBJ1-4. The CDR3 consists of 12 residues. In germline, CDR1 is DFQATT, CDR2 SNEGSKA (reference sequence). The CDR3 spells CSASSRNEKLFF.

CDR3 sequence: CATSGTGWSGANVLTF. The chain links TRBV27 to TRBJ2-6; TCRdb outputs TRBD1, but without DNA this stays unchecked. The CDR3 extends over 16 amino acids. Per germline, CDR1 MNHEY and CDR2 SMNVEV (reference sequence).

The rearrangement uses TRBV3-1 and TRBJ2-2; as DNA is missing, the TRBD1 call by TCRdb cannot be tested. The CDR3 is made up of 18 amino acids. Per the germline V gene, CDR1 is LGHDT and CDR2 is YNNKEL (reference sequence). The CDR3: CASRPGFSQGYYTGELFF. The full variable domain, completed using reference TRBV3-1 and TRBJ2-2, is DTAVSQTPKYLVTQMGNDKSIKCEQNLGHDTMYWYKQDSKKFLKIMFSYNNKELIINETVPNRFSPKSPDKAHLNLHINSLELGDSAVYFCASRPGFSQGYYTGELFFGEGSRLTVL.